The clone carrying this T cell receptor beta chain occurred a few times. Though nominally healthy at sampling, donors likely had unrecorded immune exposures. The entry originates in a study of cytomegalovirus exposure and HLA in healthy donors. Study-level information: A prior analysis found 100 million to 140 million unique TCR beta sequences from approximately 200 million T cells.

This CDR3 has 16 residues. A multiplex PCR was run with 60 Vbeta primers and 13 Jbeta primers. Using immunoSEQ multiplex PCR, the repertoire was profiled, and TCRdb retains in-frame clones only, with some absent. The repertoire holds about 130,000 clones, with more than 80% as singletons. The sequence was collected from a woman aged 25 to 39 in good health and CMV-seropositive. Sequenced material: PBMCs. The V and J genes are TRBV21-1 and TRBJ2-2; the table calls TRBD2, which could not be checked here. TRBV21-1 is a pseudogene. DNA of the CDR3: TGTGCCAGCAGCAAGAGGCAGCGGGAGGGTACCGGGGAGCTGTTTTTT. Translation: CASSKRQREGTGELFF.